Included here is one TCR beta chain sequence, with context. Unmatched junction bases numbered 7, after V lost 8 bases and J lost 0 bases. The CDR3 sequence is 15 residues long. Germline values: CDR1 SGHRS, CDR2 YFSETQ. The protocol was immunoSEQ multiplex PCR, while the TCRdb copy is restricted to in-frame clones and leaves out a portion. The sample has around 50,000 clones; about nine tenths are singletons. The sample belongs to a study of T cells in localized non-small cell lung cancer. The rearrangement links TRBV5-1 to TRBJ2-3; 9 nucleotides align to TRBD1. Here the sequenced sample was peripheral blood, taken before any cancer treatment. This TCR derives from a woman between 35 and 70 years old with stage I lung adenocarcinoma. CDR3 protein: CASGGQGTSTDTQYF. The CDR3 DNA follows: TGCGCCAGTGGGGGACAGGGCACTAGCACAGATACGCAGTATTTT.